This T cell receptor (beta chain) was captured by sequencing in a study of blood T cell repertoires in COVID-19. Turning to the study itself: T cells, B-cell-depleted T cells, or PBMCs provided the cDNA or gDNA that served as material.

From germline, CDR1 is MNHNS and CDR2 SASEGT. V lost 4 bases and J lost 0, with 15 bases in between. The CDR3 has 16 amino acids. Per the authors' pipeline: Estimation of nucleated cell counts was performed using reference gene primer amplification. Generated by immunoSEQ multiplex PCR, the TCRdb table keeps only in-frame clones and is missing some. Clone size and the V and J calls come from that table; the DNA yielded D and trimming. The table has approximately 180,000 clones, 87% seen once; the top ten hold 1.5% to 2%. J is TRBJ1-2 and V is TRBV6-1; D possibly corresponds to TRBD1 (6 bases). The specimen was peripheral blood. The source is a woman between 50 and 59 years old with acute or convalescent COVID-19. The CDR3 region has the DNA TGTGCCAGCAGTGGGACAGCGAGGCCTTCTAACTATGGCTACACCTTC. Encoded protein: CASSGTARPSNYGYTF.